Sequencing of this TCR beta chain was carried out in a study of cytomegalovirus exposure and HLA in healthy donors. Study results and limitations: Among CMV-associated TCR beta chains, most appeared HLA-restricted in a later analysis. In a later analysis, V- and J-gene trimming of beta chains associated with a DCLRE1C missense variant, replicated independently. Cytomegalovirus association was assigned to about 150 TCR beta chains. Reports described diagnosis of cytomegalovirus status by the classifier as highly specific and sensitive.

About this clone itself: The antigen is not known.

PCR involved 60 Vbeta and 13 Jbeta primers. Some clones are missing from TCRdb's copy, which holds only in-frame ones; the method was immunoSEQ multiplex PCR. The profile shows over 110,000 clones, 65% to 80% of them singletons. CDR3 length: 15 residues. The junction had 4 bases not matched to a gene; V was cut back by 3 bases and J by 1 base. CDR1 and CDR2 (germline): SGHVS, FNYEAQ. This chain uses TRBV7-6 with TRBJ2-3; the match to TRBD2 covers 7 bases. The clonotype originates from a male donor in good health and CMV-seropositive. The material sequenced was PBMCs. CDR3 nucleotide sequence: TGTGCCAGCAGCTTTTTTGCGGGGGGCACAGATACGCAGTATTTT. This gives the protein CASSFFAGGTDTQYF.